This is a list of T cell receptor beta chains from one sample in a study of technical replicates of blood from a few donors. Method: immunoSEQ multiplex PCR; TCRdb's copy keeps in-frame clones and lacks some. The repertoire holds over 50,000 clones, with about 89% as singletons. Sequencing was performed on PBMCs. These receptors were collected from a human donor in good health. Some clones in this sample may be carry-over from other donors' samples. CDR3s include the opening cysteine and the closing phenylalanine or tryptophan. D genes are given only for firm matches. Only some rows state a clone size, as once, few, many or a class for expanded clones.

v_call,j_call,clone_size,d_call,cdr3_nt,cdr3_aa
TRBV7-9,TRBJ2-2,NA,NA,TGTGCCAGCAGCCCGCGCGACAGGGGAGGGGCCGGGGAGCTGTTTTTT,CASSPRDRGGAGELFF
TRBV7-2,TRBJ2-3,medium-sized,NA,TGTGCCAGCAGCGTAACAGATACGCAGTATTTT,CASSVTDTQYF
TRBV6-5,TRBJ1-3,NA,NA,TGTGCCAGCAGTACCGGGACATCAAGAAACACCATATATTTT,CASSTGTSRNTIYF
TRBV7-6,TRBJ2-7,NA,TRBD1,TGTGCCAGCAGCTTAGCAACAGGGGGCCTCTACTACGAGCAGTACTTC,CASSLATGGLYYEQYF
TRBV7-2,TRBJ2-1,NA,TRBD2,TGTGCCAGCAGCTTAGTTCAGCGGGGGGGTTACAATGAGCAGTTCTTC,CASSLVQRGGYNEQFF
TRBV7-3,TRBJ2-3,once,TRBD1,TGTGCCAGCAGCTCGGGGACAGGGGATACGCAGTATTTT,CASSSGTGDTQYF
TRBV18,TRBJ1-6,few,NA,TGTGCCAGCTCACCAGACAGGAATTCACCCCTCCACTTT,CASSPDRNSPLHF
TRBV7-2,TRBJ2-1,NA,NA,TGTGCCAGCAGCTTAGATCCTAGCGCGTATGAGCAGTTCTTC,CASSLDPSAYEQFF
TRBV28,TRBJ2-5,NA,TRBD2,TGTGCCAGCAGCCATGGTTGGGGGGGTGCGGTTAAGACCCAGTACTTC,CASSHGWGGAVKTQYF
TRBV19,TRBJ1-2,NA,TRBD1,TGTGCCAGTAGTAACAGGGGCTATGGCTACACCTTC,CASSNRGYGYTF
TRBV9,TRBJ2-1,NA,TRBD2,TGTGCCAGCAGCGTCTCCACTAGCGGGGGGCGCGAGCAGTTCTTC,CASSVSTSGGREQFF
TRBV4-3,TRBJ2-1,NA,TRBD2,TGCGCCAGCAGCCAAGATAAGGCTAGCGGGGGGCTGTACAATGAGCAGTTCTTC,CASSQDKASGGLYNEQFF
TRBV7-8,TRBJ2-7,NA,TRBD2,TGTGCCAGCAGCTTTCGACTAGCGGGAGTAGGCGAGCAGTACTTC,CASSFRLAGVGEQYF
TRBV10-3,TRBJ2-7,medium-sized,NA,TGTGCCATCACAGAGACTCACCGGTCCTACGAGCAGTACTTC,CAITETHRSYEQYF
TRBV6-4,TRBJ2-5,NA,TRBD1,TGTGCCAGCAGGGAATTGACAGGGGAGACCCAGTACTTC,CASRELTGETQYF
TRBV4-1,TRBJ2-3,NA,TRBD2,TGCGCCAGCAGCCATGCTACTAGCGGGGAAACAGATACGCAGTATTTT,CASSHATSGETDTQYF
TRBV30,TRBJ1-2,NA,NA,TGTGCCTGGAGGGGCGGAAGGGAGGGCTACACCTTC,CAWRGGREGYTF
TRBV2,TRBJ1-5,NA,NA,TGTGCCAGCAGATGGGAGGGGGGACGTCAGCCCCAGCATTTT,CASRWEGGRQPQHF
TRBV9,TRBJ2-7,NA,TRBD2,TGTGCCAGCAGCGTAGCTGGCGGGAGCTCCTACGAGCAGTACTTC,CASSVAGGSSYEQYF
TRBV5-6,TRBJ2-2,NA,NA,TGTGCCAGCAGCTTGGGGCCCCGGGACACCGGGGAGCTGTTTTTT,CASSLGPRDTGELFF
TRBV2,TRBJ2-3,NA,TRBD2,TGTGCCAGCCATACTAGCGGGGGGCCTAGCACAGATACGCAGTATTTT,CASHTSGGPSTDTQYF
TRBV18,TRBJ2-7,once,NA,TGTGCCAGCTCTGAGGGGGCCTACGAGCAGTACTTC,CASSEGAYEQYF
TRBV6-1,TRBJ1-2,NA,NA,TGTGCCAGCAGTGAAACTGAGGTTCACTATGGCTACACCTTC,CASSETEVHYGYTF
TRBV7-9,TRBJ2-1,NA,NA,TGTGCCAGCAGCCCCGCCCCCGGGACTCGTCTCTCCTACAATGAGCAGTTCTTC,CASSPAPGTRLSYNEQFF
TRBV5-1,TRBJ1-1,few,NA,TGCGCCAGCAGCTTATTACCCACGGGCAGGGTCACTGAAGCTTTCTTT,CASSLLPTGRVTEAFF
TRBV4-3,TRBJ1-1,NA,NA,TGCGCCAGCAGCCAAGCTTTTTCTGCAGGGCTTATGAACACTGAAGCTTTCTTT,CASSQAFSAGLMNTEAFF
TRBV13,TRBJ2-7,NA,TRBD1,TGTGCCAGCAGCTCAACCGGGACAGGGGCATACGAGCAGTACTTC,CASSSTGTGAYEQYF
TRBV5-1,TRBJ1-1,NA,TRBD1,TGCGCCAGCAGCTTGGCCAGGCAGGGGGCTGGTGGTGAAGCTTTCTTT,CASSLARQGAGGEAFF
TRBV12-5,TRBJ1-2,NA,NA,TGTGCTAGCTGGGGGCAGAGCTATGGCTACACCTTC,CASWGQSYGYTF
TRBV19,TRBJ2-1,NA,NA,TGTGCCAGTAGTATCAGTGGTATGTCCAACAATGAGCAGTTCTTC,CASSISGMSNNEQFF
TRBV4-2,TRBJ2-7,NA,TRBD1,TGTGCCAGCAGCCAAGAGTACACAGGGGGATCTTCCTACGAGCAGTACTTC,CASSQEYTGGSSYEQYF
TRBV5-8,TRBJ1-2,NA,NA,TGTGCCAGCAGCCCATACACGGGAGGCAGTAACTATGGCTACACCTTC,CASSPYTGGSNYGYTF
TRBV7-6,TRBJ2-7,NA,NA,TGTGCCAGCAGCCTACGGGTGGGGGCCTCCTACGAGCAGTACTTC,CASSLRVGASYEQYF
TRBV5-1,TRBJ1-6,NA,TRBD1,TGCGCCAGCAGCGGCGGACAGGGGGCTTCCTATAATTCACCCCTCCACTTT,CASSGGQGASYNSPLHF
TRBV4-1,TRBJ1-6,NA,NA,TGCGCCAGCAGGGATACAGGGCTTTCTTCACCCCTCCACTTT,CASRDTGLSSPLHF
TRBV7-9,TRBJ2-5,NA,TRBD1,TGTGCCAGCAGCTTAGGGGACAGGGTACAAGAGACCCAGTACTTC,CASSLGDRVQETQYF
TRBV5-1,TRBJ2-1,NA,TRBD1,TGCGCCAGCAGCGAGCCTCGGACAGGGGGATCCTACAATGAGCAGTTCTTC,CASSEPRTGGSYNEQFF
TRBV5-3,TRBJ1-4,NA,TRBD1,TGTGCCAGAAGGGGATTACAGGGGACTAATGAAAAACTGTTTTTT,CARRGLQGTNEKLFF
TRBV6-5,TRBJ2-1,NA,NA,TGTGCCAGCAGTTACTCGTCCCTGGGGGGGCACAATGAGCAGTTCTTC,CASSYSSLGGHNEQFF
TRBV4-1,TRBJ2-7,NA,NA,TGCGCCAGCAGCCTAGAGTGGGAGGCCTCCTACGAGCAGTACTTC,CASSLEWEASYEQYF
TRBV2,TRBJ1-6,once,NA,TGTGCCAGCAGTGTGAGAACGGCGGCAGGGCGCTCTTCACCCCTCCACTTT,CASSVRTAAGRSSPLHF
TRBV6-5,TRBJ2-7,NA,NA,TGTGCCAGCAGCAGATTCTACGAGCAGTACTTC,CASSRFYEQYF
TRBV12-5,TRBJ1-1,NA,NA,TGTGCTAGTGGTTTGGTTCCCCCCTCGGGGAACACTGAAGCTTTCTTT,CASGLVPPSGNTEAFF
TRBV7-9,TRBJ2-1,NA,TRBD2,TGTGCCAGCAGCTACTTTAGCGGGAGGGCTTTTGGAGAGCAGTTCTTC,CASSYFSGRAFGEQFF
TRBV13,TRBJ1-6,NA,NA,TGTGCCAGCAGCTTAGACAGGGCTAATTCACCCCTCCACTTT,CASSLDRANSPLHF
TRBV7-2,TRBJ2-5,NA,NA,TGTGCCAGCAGCTTACAGGGTTCGCGGGAGACCCAGTACTTC,CASSLQGSRETQYF
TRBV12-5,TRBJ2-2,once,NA,TGTGCTAGTGGTTCACCTGCGGGGGCGACCGGGGAGCTGTTTTTT,CASGSPAGATGELFF
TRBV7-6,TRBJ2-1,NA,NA,TGTGCCAGCAGCTTAGCGCTAGGTGCCAATGAGCAGTTCTTC,CASSLALGANEQFF
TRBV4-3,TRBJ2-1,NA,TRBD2,TGCGCCAGCAGCTTGGCGGGAGAGGGTATTGAGCAGTTCTTC,CASSLAGEGIEQFF
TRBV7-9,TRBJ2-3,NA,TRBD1,TGTGCCAGCAGCTCAGGGGGAGATACGCAGTATTTT,CASSSGGDTQYF
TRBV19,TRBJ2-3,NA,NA,TGTGCCAGTAGTCCCGGAGGCGGCACAGATACGCAGTATTTT,CASSPGGGTDTQYF
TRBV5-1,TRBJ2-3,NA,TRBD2,TGCGCCAGCAGCTTGGCCCGGGGGGGCACAGATACGCAGTATTTT,CASSLARGGTDTQYF
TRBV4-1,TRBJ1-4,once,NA,TGCGCCAGCAGCCAAGGCCCCAGGGTATCCGGGACTAATGAAAAACTGTTTTTT,CASSQGPRVSGTNEKLFF
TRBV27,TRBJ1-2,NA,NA,TGTGCCAGCAGTTTTTCGGACAGATCAGATGGCTACACCTTC,CASSFSDRSDGYTF
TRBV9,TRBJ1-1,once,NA,TGTGCCAGCAGCCCACGGACAGTTTACACTGAAGCTTTCTTT,CASSPRTVYTEAFF
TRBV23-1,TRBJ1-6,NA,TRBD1,TGCGCCAGCCACTCCGGGACAGACGCAGACTCACCCCTCCACTTT,CASHSGTDADSPLHF
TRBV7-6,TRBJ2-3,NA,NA,TGTGCCAGCAGCCCCCGGGGGAGGCGGAGCACAGATACGCAGTATTTT,CASSPRGRRSTDTQYF